Following are 8 T cell receptor beta chains from one sample sequenced in a study of a mutant IDH1 vaccine in newly diagnosed glioma. No antigen is known for these receptors. Time point of the sample: week 11, during vaccination. In the vaccine, a single dose held 300 ug of the mutant IDH1 20-mer peptide, along with topical imiquimod. TCRdb's table, derived via immunoSEQ multiplex PCR, lists solely in-frame clones and lacks some. The profile shows about 130,000 clones, 80% of them singletons. The sample was PBMCs, taken from a glioma patient whose treatment included an IDH1 peptide vaccine. The receptors derive from a man in his forties or fifties with glioma.

Here the CDR3 reads CASSLSTAKNIQYF. CDR3 DNA: TGTGCCAGCAGCTTAAGTACAGCCAAAAACATTCAGTACTTC. The chain uses TRBV11-2 and TRBJ2-4; no definite D call. The CDR3 is 14 residues long. The germline gives CDR1 SGHAT, CDR2 FQNNGV. The germline V and J ends were trimmed by 2 bases and 0 bases, with 5 bases remaining between them.

This chain links TRBV6-5 with TRBJ2-3; 7 bases fit TRBD2. The V gene end was trimmed by 8 bases and the J gene end by 2 bases; junction bases not matched to a gene: 10. Germline loops: CDR1 MNHEY, CDR2 SVGAGI. The CDR3 extends over 15 amino acids. CDR3 residues: CASALGGDLTDTQYF. CDR3 DNA sequence: TGTGCCAGCGCTTTGGGGGGGGACCTCACAGATACGCAGTATTTT.

V is TRBV4-2 and J is TRBJ1-2; D call uncertain. Trimming pared 1 base from V and 7 bases from J, leaving 13 bases between. Germline values: CDR1 LGHNA, CDR2 YNFKEQ. This CDR3 comprises 14 residues. CDR3 nucleotide sequence: TGTGCCAGCAGCCAAGTAAGCGGGGAGATTGGCTACACCTTC. It codes for CASSQVSGEIGYTF.

This clone was observed a few times. The CDR3, as DNA: TGTGCCTGGAGTGTACGGACAGGAAACACTGAAGCTTTCTTT. Translating gives CAWSVRTGNTEAFF. This chain links TRBV30 with TRBJ1-1, with 7 bases identical to TRBD1. The CDR3 is 14 amino acids. J lost 2 bases, V lost 0 bases, and 3 bases had no gene match. Germline V gives CDR1 GTSNPN, CDR2 SVGIG (reference sequence).

V is TRBV30 and J is TRBJ1-6; no clear D gene. Germline V gene sequence: CDR1 GTSNPN, CDR2 SVGIG (reference sequence). The CDR3 runs to 14 residues. With 0 bases removed from V and 5 bases from J, the gap between germline ends came to 8 bases. The CDR3 nucleotides read TGTGCCTGGAGTGTATTGGGGAATAATTCACCCCTCCACTTT. Translating it yields CAWSVLGNNSPLHF.

J is TRBJ2-7 and V is TRBV2, with TRBD1 as a possible D gene (5 bases). Germline-derived CDR1 and CDR2 are SNHLY and FYNNEI. The V and J ends lost 4 bases and 7 bases respectively, with 14 bases between them. This CDR3 spans 13 amino acids. DNA of the CDR3: TGTGCCAGCAGTGCGCGACAGAATCAGGAGCAGTACTTC. Amino acid sequence: CASSARQNQEQYF.

This clone was seen more than once but under ten times. CDR3 nucleotides: TGTGCCAGCTCAGCGAGCTCCTACGAGCAGTACTTC. This translates into CASSASSYEQYF. This chain joins TRBV18 and TRBJ2-7; D call uncertain. V lost 5 bases and J 0 bases, leaving 5 bases between the germline ends. The germline V gene has CDR1 KGHSH and CDR2 LQKENI. The CDR3 loop spans 12 amino acids.

V usage is TRBV7-8 and J usage is TRBJ1-2; D perhaps matches TRBD1 (5 bases). The CDR3 extends over 17 amino acids. The germline gives CDR1 SGHVS, CDR2 FQNEAQ. The V end was cut by 5 bases, the J end by 4 bases, with 23 bases between. CDR3 DNA sequence: TGTGCCAGCAGCCTGCGAGGACATGATTTCATAAGCTATGGCTACACCTTC. Protein: CASSLRGHDFISYGYTF.